Below, 7 T cell receptor beta chains from the same sample are listed, as sequenced in a study of blood T cells in healthy people across ages. The authors ran a second PCR of 7 to 11 cycles using a sample-barcoded 5' primer and a J-beta primer mix. TCRdb reanalysed the 5' RACE reads using MiXCR and keeps one entry per CDR3 protein. The sample lists roughly 1.4 million distinct CDR3 sequences; approximately 59% were seen once. The material sequenced was blood. These receptors all stem from a man younger than 30 in good health.

This chain uses TRBV27 with TRBJ2-1, with D possibly matching TRBD1 (6 bases). Germline V CDR1 and CDR2: MNHEY, SMNVEV (reference sequence). The V gene lost 6 bases and the J gene lost 7 bases, with 19 bases spanning the gap. CDR3 size: 15 residues. This chain's CDR3 is CASSLNVERGNEQFF. The CDR3 coding sequence is TGTGCCAGCAGCCTAAACGTCGAAAGGGGGAATGAGCAGTTCTTC.

This clonotype was observed a few times. The rearrangement links TRBV7-2 to TRBJ2-7; D uncertain. There are 13 residues in the CDR3. Trimming left V 5 bases short and J 2 bases short, with 10 bases between. The V gene's germline CDR1 is SGHTA and CDR2 FQGNSA. The CDR3 sequence: CASSNDATYEQYF. DNA of the CDR3: TGTGCCAGCAGCAACGACGCGACCTACGAGCAGTACTTC.

This clonotype appeared a few times. The rearrangement links TRBV29-1 to TRBJ1-1, with D perhaps TRBD1 (5 bases). Germline lookup yields CDR1 SQVTM and CDR2 ANQGSEA. Trimming left V 4 bases short and J 7 bases short, with 13 bases between. The CDR3 covers 12 residues. The CDR3 here is CSVVQGKVEAFF. The CDR3 DNA sequence: TGCAGCGTTGTCCAGGGTAAGGTTGAAGCTTTCTTT.

This clonotype was observed a few times. This chain joins TRBV7-2 and TRBJ2-7; D ambiguous. The CDR3 sequence is 14 residues long. V was shortened by 1 base and J by 1 base, with 8 bases between the two germline ends. Germline CDR1 reads SGHTA; CDR2 reads FQGNSA. The CDR3 bases are TGTGCCAGCAGCTTAGGTGTCAGATCCTACGAGCAGTACTTC. It codes for CASSLGVRSYEQYF.

This clonotype was observed a handful of times. This chain connects TRBV27 to TRBJ2-4; D may be TRBD2 (6 bases). Germline V gene lookup returns CDR1 MNHEY and CDR2 SMNVEV (reference sequence). The CDR3 loop spans 16 amino acids. Trimming shortened V by 6 bases and J by 0 bases, and 15 bases separated the two germline ends. CDR3 nucleotide sequence: TGTGCCAGCAGCCGGGCGCGGGATCTAGCCAAAAACATTCAGTACTTC. This translates into CASSRARDLAKNIQYF.

The chain couples TRBV4-1 to TRBJ2-5, with D perhaps TRBD1 (6 bases). The V and J ends lost 5 bases and 4 bases respectively, with 14 bases between them. The CDR3 is made up of 14 amino acids. Germline CDR1 is MGHRA and CDR2 is YSYEKL. The CDR3 is CASSNIQGRETQYF. In DNA, the CDR3 is TGCGCCAGCAGCAACATACAGGGTCGAGAGACCCAGTACTTC.

The rearrangement joins TRBV6-5 to TRBJ2-4; 9 bases match TRBD1. TRBJ2-7 matches the DNA end more closely, so the J call is doubtful. This CDR3 has 18 residues. Germline-derived CDR1 and CDR2 are MNHEY and SVGAGI. The CDR3 sequence: CASSYDPGQGQPPYEQYF. CDR3 bases: TGTGCCAGCAGTTACGACCCGGGACAGGGTCAACCACCTTACGAGCAGTACTTC.